This section outlines one T cell receptor beta chain sequence together with its context. These data originate in a study of blood T cell repertoires in COVID-19. Study in general: Samples representing acute and convalescent COVID-19 were sourced from the United States, Italy and Spain. Sample material is recorded as cDNA or gDNA derived from T cells, B-cell-depleted T cells, or PBMCs.

In the original processing: Amplifying reference gene primers gave estimates of nucleated cell counts. Sequencing was performed with immunoSEQ multiplex PCR; in TCRdb, only in-frame clones are kept and a portion is missing. D and trimming come from the DNA, and the V and J calls and clone size come from that table. The repertoire holds 50,000 to 60,000 clones, 90% to 95% seen once, with roughly 9.8% in the top ten. Sequencing was carried out using peripheral blood. This clonotype was obtained from a woman over 75 with acute or convalescent COVID-19.

The DNA for the CDR3 is TGTGCCTGGAGTGTAGGGCTAGCGGGAGTCGGGCAGTACTTC. Its protein is CAWSVGLAGVGQYF. The rearrangement links TRBV30 to TRBJ2-7; TRBD2 aligns across 10 bases. Germline trimming cut 0 bases from V and 9 bases from J; bases unmatched to any gene: 8. CDR3 length: 14 residues. Germline V CDR1 and CDR2: GTSNPN, SVGIG (reference sequence). The complete variable domain, with remaining parts taken from reference TRBV30 and TRBJ2-7, reads SQTIHQWPATLVQPVGSPLSLECTVEGTSNPNLYWYRQAAGRGLQLLFYSVGIGQISSEVPQNLSASRPQDRQFILSSKKLLLSDSGFYLCAWSVGLAGVGQYFGPGTRLTVT.